This entry concerns a single TCR beta chain. Antigen: not known. A J-beta primer mix and a sample-barcoded 5' primer were used in a second PCR of about 7 to 12 cycles. A 12-random-nucleotide template-switch adaptor tagged each cDNA molecule. TCRdb fed the 5' RACE reads into MiXCR, producing one record per CDR3 protein. The sample contains about 2 million distinct CDR3 sequences, roughly 50% of which appear only once. The CDR3 runs to 15 residues. Unmatched junction bases numbered 3, after V lost 1 base and J lost 3 bases. Germline CDR1 and CDR2: LGHNA and YSLEER. Each donor had around 10 milliliters of peripheral blood drawn. This sample is part of a study of blood T cells in healthy people across ages. General study findings and limits: With unsorted PBMCs, a conclusive comparison of naive versus antigen-experienced cells was not possible.

This TCR came from a woman aged 40 to 50 in good health. Material for sequencing was blood. The chain combines TRBV4-3 with TRBJ2-7; TRBD1 agrees at 10 bases. CDR3: CASSQGTGGDYEQYF. DNA for the CDR3: TGCGCCAGCAGCCAAGGGACAGGGGGAGACTACGAGCAGTACTTC.